The rows below give T cell receptor beta chains drawn from one sample of a study of tissue T cells after allogeneic stem cell transplantation. Libraries were prepared by immunoSEQ multiplex PCR; TCRdb keeps only in-frame clonotypes and omits some of them. The sample has some 6,100 clones, around 65% seen once. The sequencing used duodenum tissue, collected at autopsy. The receptors here all came from a woman aged 18 to 49 with breast cancer. Each CDR3 is given with its conserved first and last residue. D genes are given only for firm matches. Not all rows give a size; the values are once, few, many and, for expanded clones, a class.

TRBV3-1/TRBV3-2,-,TRBJ1-4,-,TGTGCCAGCAGCCAAGATCGGGGTGTGTCCGAAAAACTGTTTTTT,CASSQDRGVSEKLFF
TRBV13,-,TRBJ2-5,TRBD2,TGTGCCAGCAGCTCTGGAGCGGGGTGGGAGACCCAGTACTTC,CASSSGAGWETQYF
TRBV27,few,TRBJ2-3,TRBD1,TGTGCCAGCAGCCCCTGGACAGGGGTCACAGATACGCAGTATTTT,CASSPWTGVTDTQYF
TRBV28,-,TRBJ2-7,TRBD2,TGTGCCAGCGCAACCGCCGGGGGGGCGCTATACGAGCAGTACTTC,CASATAGGALYEQYF
TRBV18,-,TRBJ2-2,-,TGTGCCAGCTCACCGCTTCTCCGAGGCGGGGAGCTGTTTTTT,CASSPLLRGGELFF
TRBV4-2,-,TRBJ2-3,-,TGTGCCAGCAGCCAAGCGGGCTACGCTAGCACAGATACGCAGTATTTT,CASSQAGYASTDTQYF
TRBV7-8,-,TRBJ1-1,TRBD1,TGTGCCAGCAGCTGGGACAGAGGTGCTGAAGCTTTCTTT,CASSWDRGAEAFF
TRBV9,few,TRBJ2-2,-,TGTGCCAGCAGCCCCCAGTGGGGGCTAGGCACCGGGGAGCTGTTTTTT,CASSPQWGLGTGELFF
TRBV6-5,-,TRBJ1-5,-,TGTGCCAGCCGGCCGGGCGGCCAGCCCCAGCATTTT,CASRPGGQPQHF
TRBV6-1,-,TRBJ2-7,TRBD1,TGTGCCAGCAGTGATGTTTCCGGGACAGAGACCTACGAGCAGTACTTC,CASSDVSGTETYEQYF
TRBV6-4,-,TRBJ2-6,-,TGTGCCAGCAGTGAAATTGGACCGGGCTCTGGGGCCAACGTCCTGACTTTC,CASSEIGPGSGANVLTF
TRBV9,-,TRBJ2-3,-,TGTGCCAGCAACAGGGGTGGGAGGGAGCCCACAGATACGCAGTATTTT,CASNRGGREPTDTQYF
TRBV6-6,-,TRBJ2-7,-,TGTGCCAGCAGTTACGTCGGCGGATCCTACGAGCAGTACTTC,CASSYVGGSYEQYF
TRBV18,-,TRBJ2-7,-,TGTGCCAGCTCACTTCAGGGCCCTGGAGAACTCGAGCAGTACTTC,CASSLQGPGELEQYF
TRBV19,-,TRBJ1-2,-,TGTGCCAGTAGCCTGGGGGGAGGATATGGCTACACCTTC,CASSLGGGYGYTF
TRBV15,few,TRBJ1-5,-,TGTGCCACCAGCAGAGATAGGGGGGGCGGTGGCAATCAGCCCCAGCATTTT,CATSRDRGGGGNQPQHF
TRBV15,-,TRBJ2-1,TRBD2,TGTGCCACCAGCAGAGATCGGACTAGCGGGGGCTCCTACAATGAGCAGTTCTTC,CATSRDRTSGGSYNEQFF
TRBV5-6,-,TRBJ1-2,TRBD1,TGTGCCAGCAGCCTCCGGGACAGCGGTGGCTACACCTTC,CASSLRDSGGYTF
TRBV4-2,few,TRBJ2-7,-,TGTGCCAGCAGCCGTCTCGGGGGTGGGATGAGCTCCTACGAGCAGTACTTC,CASSRLGGGMSSYEQYF
TRBV14,-,TRBJ1-5,-,TGTGCCAGCAGCCAAGATCTATGGGGTCAGCCCCAGCATTTT,CASSQDLWGQPQHF
TRBV5-6,-,TRBJ1-1,-,TGTGCCAGCAGCTTGAGGGTGTGGGCAGGGATGAACACTGAAGCTTTCTTT,CASSLRVWAGMNTEAFF
TRBV7-2,once,TRBJ2-3,-,TGTGCCAGCAGCCCGCCATCTATGCCAGATACGCAGTATTTT,CASSPPSMPDTQYF
TRBV6-5,medium-sized,TRBJ2-7,TRBD1,TGTGCCAGCAGTTATGTCGGGACAGGGGGATACGAGCAGTACTTC,CASSYVGTGGYEQYF
TRBV6-5,-,TRBJ1-3,-,TGTGCCAGTTCATCCCTGGGGGCAGCTGGAAACACCATATATTTT,CASSSLGAAGNTIYF
TRBV6-6,-,TRBJ1-1,TRBD1,TGTGCCAGCAGTTACTCGACAGGGGAGAACACTGAAGCTTTCTTT,CASSYSTGENTEAFF
TRBV2,-,TRBJ2-3,-,TGTGCCAGCAGTGAACGGAGCGGTGGCACAGATACGCAGTATTTT,CASSERSGGTDTQYF
TRBV3-1/TRBV3-2,-,TRBJ1-5,TRBD1,TGTGCCAGCAGCCCGACCCCGACAGGGGTTAGCAATCAGCCCCAGCATTTT,CASSPTPTGVSNQPQHF
TRBV7-3,few,TRBJ1-6,TRBD1,TGTGCCAGCAGCCCTGGGACAGGGAGAACCCTCCACTTT,CASSPGTGRTLHF
TRBV7-2,-,TRBJ2-3,TRBD2,TGTGCCAGCAGCTCTAGCGGGGATCCAGCAGATACGCAGTATTTT,CASSSSGDPADTQYF
TRBV4-2,few,TRBJ1-2,TRBD1,TGTGCCAGCAGCCTAATCGGGACAGGTTATGGCTACACCTTC,CASSLIGTGYGYTF
TRBV6-2/TRBV6-3,-,TRBJ1-1,TRBD1,TGTGCCAGCAGTTACTCGGGACAGGACACTGAAGCTTTCTTT,CASSYSGQDTEAFF
TRBV11-3,-,TRBJ2-1,-,TGTGCCAGCAGCATCGTACAGGCCACCTACAATGAGCAGTTCTTC,CASSIVQATYNEQFF
TRBV6-6,-,TRBJ2-2,TRBD1,TGTGCCAGCAGAGGGCCGGGACAGTACACCGGGGAGCTGTTTTTT,CASRGPGQYTGELFF
TRBV4-2,large,TRBJ2-7,-,TGTGCCAGCAGCCAGGCGGGTTTTGTGCTTTACGAGCAGTACTTC,CASSQAGFVLYEQYF
TRBV6-1,-,TRBJ1-5,TRBD1,TGTGCCAGCAGTGGGCTCGGACAGGGGGAGGTACCGCCCCAGCATTTT,CASSGLGQGEVPPQHF
TRBV15,-,TRBJ2-5,TRBD1,TGTGCCACCACGGCGGACAGGGGAGAGACCCAGTACTTC,CATTADRGETQYF
TRBV11-2,-,TRBJ2-7,TRBD2,TGTGCCAGCAGCCCATTAGCGGGAGAGTACGAGCAGTACTTC,CASSPLAGEYEQYF
TRBV5-8,few,TRBJ2-1,TRBD2,TGTGCCAGCAACTTCGGCCTAGCGGGAGGAGATGAGCAGTTCTTC,CASNFGLAGGDEQFF
TRBV5-4,-,TRBJ2-5,-,TGTGCCAGCACCCTCATGATGACAGGCTTGGAGGAGACCCAGTACTTC,CASTLMMTGLEETQYF
TRBV4-3,-,TRBJ2-2,TRBD2,TGCGCCAGCAGCCACGCCGCGGGGAGGGAGAGCGGGGAGCTGTTTTTT,CASSHAAGRESGELFF
TRBV6-2/TRBV6-3,-,TRBJ2-1,-,TGTGCCAGCAGTTACTCTGGGGAACCGGCCAATGAGCAGTTCTTC,CASSYSGEPANEQFF
TRBV19,-,TRBJ1-3,-,TGTGCCAGTAGTATCTCGACAGCGGGAAACACCATATATTTT,CASSISTAGNTIYF
TRBV7-2,-,TRBJ2-3,TRBD1,TGTGCCAGCAGCCCACGGACAGGAGGCACAGATACGCAGTATTTT,CASSPRTGGTDTQYF
TRBV7-2,-,TRBJ1-1,-,TGTGCCAGCAGCTTAGTAGGGAACACTGAAGCTTTCTTT,CASSLVGNTEAFF
TRBV3-1/TRBV3-2,-,TRBJ1-1,-,TGTGCCAGCAGCCGACCTATGAACACTGAAGCTTTCTTT,CASSRPMNTEAFF
TRBV6-5,-,TRBJ2-2,-,TGTGCCAGCCGGGGTTTGGGGGAGCTGTTTTTT,CASRGLGELFF
TRBV18,few,TRBJ2-3,TRBD2,TGTGCCAGCTCACCTCTAGCGGGCAGCACAGATACGCAGTATTTT,CASSPLAGSTDTQYF